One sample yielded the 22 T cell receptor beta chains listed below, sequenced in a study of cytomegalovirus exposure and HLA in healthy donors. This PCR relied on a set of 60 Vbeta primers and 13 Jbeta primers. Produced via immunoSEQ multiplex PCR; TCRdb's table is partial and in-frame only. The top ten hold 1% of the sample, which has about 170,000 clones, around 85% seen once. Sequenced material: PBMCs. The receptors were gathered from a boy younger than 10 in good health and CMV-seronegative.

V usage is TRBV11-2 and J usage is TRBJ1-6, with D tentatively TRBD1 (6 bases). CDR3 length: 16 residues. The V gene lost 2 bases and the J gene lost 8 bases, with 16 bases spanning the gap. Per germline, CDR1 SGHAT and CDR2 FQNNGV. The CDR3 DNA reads TGTGCCAGCAGCTTACTTAGCGGGGGGCGGGATTCACCCCTCCACTTT. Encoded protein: CASSLLSGGRDSPLHF. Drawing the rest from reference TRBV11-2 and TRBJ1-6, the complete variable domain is EAGVAQSPRYKIIEKRQSVAFWCNPISGHATLYWYQQILGQGPKLLIQFQNNGVVDDSQLPKDRFSAERLKGVDSTLKIQPAKLEDSAVYLCASSLLSGGRDSPLHFGNGTRLTVT.

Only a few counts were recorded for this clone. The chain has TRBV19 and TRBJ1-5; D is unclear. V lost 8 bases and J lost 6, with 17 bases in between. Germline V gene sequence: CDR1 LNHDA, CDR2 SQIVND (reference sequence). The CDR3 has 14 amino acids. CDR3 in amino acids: CASGIPGKAQPQHF. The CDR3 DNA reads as TGTGCCAGTGGGATCCCGGGGAAGGCTCAGCCCCAGCATTTT.

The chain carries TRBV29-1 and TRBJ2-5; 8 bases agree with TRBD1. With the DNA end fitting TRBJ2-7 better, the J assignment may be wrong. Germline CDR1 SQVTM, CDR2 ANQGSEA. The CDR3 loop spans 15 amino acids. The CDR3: CSADLRQGATYEQYF. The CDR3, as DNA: TGCAGCGCCGACCTGCGCCAGGGGGCCACCTACGAGCAGTACTTC.

The CDR3 loop is CASSTGNMNTEAFF. DNA of the CDR3: TGTGCCAGCAGTACAGGGAACATGAACACTGAAGCTTTCTTT. The chain uses TRBV6-1 and TRBJ1-1, with D perhaps matching TRBD1 (6 bases). V was shortened by 5 bases and J by 0 bases, with 10 bases between the two germline ends. From germline, CDR1 is MNHNS and CDR2 SASEGT. CDR3 size: 14 residues.

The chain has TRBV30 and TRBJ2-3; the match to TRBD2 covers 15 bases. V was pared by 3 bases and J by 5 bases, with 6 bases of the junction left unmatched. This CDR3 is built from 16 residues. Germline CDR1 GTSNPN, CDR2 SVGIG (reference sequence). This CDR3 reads CAWSKGLAGGLDTQYF. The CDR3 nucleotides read TGTGCCTGGAGCAAGGGACTAGCGGGGGGTTTAGATACGCAGTATTTT.

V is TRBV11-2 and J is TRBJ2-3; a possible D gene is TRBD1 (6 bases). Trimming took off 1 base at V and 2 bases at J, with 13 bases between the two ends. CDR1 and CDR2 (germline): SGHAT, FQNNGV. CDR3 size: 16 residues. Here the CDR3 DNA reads TGTGCCAGCAGCTTAGTATCCAGGGGTGTCACAGATACGCAGTATTTT. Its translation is CASSLVSRGVTDTQYF.

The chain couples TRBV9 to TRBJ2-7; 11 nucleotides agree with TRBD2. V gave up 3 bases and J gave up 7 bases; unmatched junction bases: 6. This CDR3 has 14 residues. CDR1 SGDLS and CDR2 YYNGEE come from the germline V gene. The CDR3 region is CASSDSGRAGEQYF. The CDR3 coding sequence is TGTGCCAGCAGCGATAGCGGGAGGGCCGGTGAGCAGTACTTC. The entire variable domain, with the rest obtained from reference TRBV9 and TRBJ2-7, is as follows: DSGVTQTPKHLITATGQRVTLRCSPRSGDLSVYWYQQSLDQGLQFLIQYYNGEERAKGNILERFSAQQFPDLHSELNLSSLELGDSALYFCASSDSGRAGEQYFGPGTRLTVT.

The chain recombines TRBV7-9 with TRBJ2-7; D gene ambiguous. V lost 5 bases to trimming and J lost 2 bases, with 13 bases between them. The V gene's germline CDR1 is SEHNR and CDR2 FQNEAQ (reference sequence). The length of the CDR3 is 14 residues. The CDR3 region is CASSASSVAYEQYF. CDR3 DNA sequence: TGTGCCAGCAGCGCATCGAGTGTGGCCTACGAGCAGTACTTC.

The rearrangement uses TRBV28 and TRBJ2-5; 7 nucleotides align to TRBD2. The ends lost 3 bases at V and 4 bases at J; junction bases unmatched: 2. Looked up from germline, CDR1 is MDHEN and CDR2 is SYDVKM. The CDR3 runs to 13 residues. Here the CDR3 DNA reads TGTGCCAGCAGTTTGGGGGGGGGAGAGACCCAGTACTTC. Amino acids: CASSLGGGETQYF.

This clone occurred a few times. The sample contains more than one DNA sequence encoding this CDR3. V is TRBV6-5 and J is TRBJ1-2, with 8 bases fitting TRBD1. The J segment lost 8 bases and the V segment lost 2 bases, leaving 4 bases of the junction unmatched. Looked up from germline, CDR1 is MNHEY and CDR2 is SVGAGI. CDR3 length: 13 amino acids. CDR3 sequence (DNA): TGTGCCAGCAGTTACGGACAGGGTCGGGGCTACACCTTC. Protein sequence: CASSYGQGRGYTF.

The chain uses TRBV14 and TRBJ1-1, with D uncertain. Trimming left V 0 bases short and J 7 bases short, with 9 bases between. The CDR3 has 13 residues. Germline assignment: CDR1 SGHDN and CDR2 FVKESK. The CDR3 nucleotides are TGTGCCAGCAGCCAAGACTGGCAAATTGAAGCTTTCTTT. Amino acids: CASSQDWQIEAFF.

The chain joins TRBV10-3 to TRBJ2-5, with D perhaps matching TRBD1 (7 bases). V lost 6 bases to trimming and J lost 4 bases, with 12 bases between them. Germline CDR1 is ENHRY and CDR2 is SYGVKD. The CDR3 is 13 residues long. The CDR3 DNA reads TGTGCCATCAGCCGACAGGGAGGAGAGACCCAGTACTTC. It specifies CAISRQGGETQYF.

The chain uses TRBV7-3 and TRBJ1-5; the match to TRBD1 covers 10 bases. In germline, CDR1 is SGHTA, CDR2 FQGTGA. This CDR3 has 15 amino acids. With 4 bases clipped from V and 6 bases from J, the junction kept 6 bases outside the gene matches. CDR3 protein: CASSSGTGVGQPQHF. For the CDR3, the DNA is TGTGCCAGCAGCTCCGGGACAGGGGTAGGTCAGCCCCAGCATTTT.

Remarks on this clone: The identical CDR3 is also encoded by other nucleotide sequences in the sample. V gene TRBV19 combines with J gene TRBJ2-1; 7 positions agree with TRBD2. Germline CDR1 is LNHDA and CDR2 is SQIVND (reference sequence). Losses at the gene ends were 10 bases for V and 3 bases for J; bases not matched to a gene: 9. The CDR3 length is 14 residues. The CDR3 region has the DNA TGTGCCACAGGTCGGGGGGAGGGCTACAATGAGCAGTTCTTC. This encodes CATGRGEGYNEQFF.

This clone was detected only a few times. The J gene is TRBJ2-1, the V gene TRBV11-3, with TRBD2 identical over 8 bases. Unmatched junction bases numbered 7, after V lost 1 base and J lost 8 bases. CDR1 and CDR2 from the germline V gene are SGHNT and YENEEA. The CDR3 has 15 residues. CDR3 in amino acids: CASSLGGSGNDEQFF. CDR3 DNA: TGTGCCAGCAGCTTAGGTGGTAGCGGGAATGATGAGCAGTTCTTC.

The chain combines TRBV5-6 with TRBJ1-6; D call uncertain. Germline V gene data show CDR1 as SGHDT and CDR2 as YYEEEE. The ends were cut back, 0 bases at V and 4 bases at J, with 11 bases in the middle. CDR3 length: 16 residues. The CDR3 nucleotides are TGTGCCAGCAGCTTGGCGACCGAGGGATATAATTCACCCCTCCACTTT. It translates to CASSLATEGYNSPLHF. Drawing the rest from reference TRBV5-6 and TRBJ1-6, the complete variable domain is DAGVTQSPTHLIKTRGQQVTLRCSPKSGHDTVSWYQQALGQGPQFIFQYYEEEERQRGNFPDRFSGHQFPNYSSELNVNALLLGDSALYLCASSLATEGYNSPLHFGNGTRLTVT.

The chain's CDR3 is CASSSPDRGMWEKLFF. The CDR3 DNA follows: TGTGCCAGCAGCAGCCCAGACAGGGGGATGTGGGAAAAACTGTTTTTT. The chain recombines TRBV7-9 with TRBJ1-4; 9 bases map to TRBD1. Looked up from germline, CDR1 is SEHNR and CDR2 is FQNEAQ (reference sequence). This CDR3 spans 16 amino acids. The V segment lost 5 bases and the J segment 8 bases; nucleotides outside the gene matches: 12.

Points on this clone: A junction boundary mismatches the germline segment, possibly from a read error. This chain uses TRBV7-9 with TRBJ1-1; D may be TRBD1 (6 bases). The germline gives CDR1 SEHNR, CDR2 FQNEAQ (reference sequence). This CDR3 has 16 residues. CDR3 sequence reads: CSSSLETGQLNTEAFF. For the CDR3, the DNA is TGTTCCAGCAGCTTAGAGACTGGACAGCTGAACACTGAAGCTTTCTTT.

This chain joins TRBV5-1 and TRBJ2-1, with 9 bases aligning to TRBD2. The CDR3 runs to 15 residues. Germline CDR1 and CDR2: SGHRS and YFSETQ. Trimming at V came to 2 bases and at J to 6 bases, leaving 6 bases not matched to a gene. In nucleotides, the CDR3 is TGCGCCAGCAGCTTAGCGGGGGGCCCGGTCAATGAGCAGTTCTTC. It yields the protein CASSLAGGPVNEQFF. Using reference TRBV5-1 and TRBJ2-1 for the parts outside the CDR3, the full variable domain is KAGVTQTPRYLIKTRGQQVTLSCSPISGHRSVSWYQQTPGQGLQFLFEYFSETQRNKGNFPGRFSGRQFSNSRSEMNVSTLELGDSALYLCASSLAGGPVNEQFFGPGTRLTVL.

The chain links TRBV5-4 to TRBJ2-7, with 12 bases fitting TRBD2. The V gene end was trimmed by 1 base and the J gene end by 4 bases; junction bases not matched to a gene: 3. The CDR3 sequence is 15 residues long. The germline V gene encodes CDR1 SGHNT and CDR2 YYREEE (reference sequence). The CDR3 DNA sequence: TGTGCCAGCAGCTTGACTAGCGGGAGGAGGTACGAGCAGTACTTC. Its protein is CASSLTSGRRYEQYF.

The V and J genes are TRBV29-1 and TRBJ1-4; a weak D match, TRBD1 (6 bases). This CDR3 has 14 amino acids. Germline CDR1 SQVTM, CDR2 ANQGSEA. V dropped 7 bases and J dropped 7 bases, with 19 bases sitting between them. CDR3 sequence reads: CSAILGGRAEKLFF. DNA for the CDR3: TGCAGCGCAATCCTTGGGGGCAGGGCTGAAAAACTGTTTTTT.

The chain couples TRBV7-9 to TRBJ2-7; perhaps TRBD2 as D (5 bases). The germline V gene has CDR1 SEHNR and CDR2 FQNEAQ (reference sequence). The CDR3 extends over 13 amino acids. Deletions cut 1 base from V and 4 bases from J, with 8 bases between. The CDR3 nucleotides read TGTGCCAGCAGCTTAGGGACTCAGTACGAGCAGTACTTC. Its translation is CASSLGTQYEQYF.